The rows below give T cell receptor beta chains drawn from one sample of a study of PD-1 blockade in classical Hodgkin lymphoma. Using immunoSEQ multiplex PCR, the repertoire was profiled, and TCRdb retains in-frame clones only, with some absent. Here the sample spans roughly 12,000 clones, approximately 88% being singletons. Sequences were derived from CD8+ T cells from blood, sampled at baseline. The receptors originated from a human donor with classical Hodgkin lymphoma. The CDR3 runs from the conserved cysteine through the conserved F or W. A D gene is named only where the DNA matches it firmly.

j_gene: TRBJ1-3; v_gene: TRBV21-1; d_gene: .; CDR3aa: CASSIPRVGGNTIYF
j_gene: TRBJ2-5; v_gene: TRBV7-7; d_gene: TRBD2; CDR3aa: CASSSTSQETQYF
j_gene: TRBJ1-1; v_gene: TRBV7-9; d_gene: .; CDR3aa: CASSLEGPNTEAFF
j_gene: TRBJ2-7; v_gene: TRBV27; d_gene: .; CDR3aa: CASSLGDAYEQYF
j_gene: TRBJ2-7; v_gene: TRBV23-1; d_gene: TRBD2; CDR3aa: CASSHSLARTSGSEVHPHYEQYF
j_gene: TRBJ1-1; v_gene: TRBV5-1; d_gene: TRBD1; CDR3aa: CASSLDRGDTEAFF
j_gene: TRBJ1-2; v_gene: TRBV29-1; d_gene: .; CDR3aa: CSVEDPTGRTNYGYTF
j_gene: TRBJ1-1; v_gene: TRBV19; d_gene: .; CDR3aa: CASSIVNTEAFF
j_gene: TRBJ1-2; v_gene: TRBV18; d_gene: .; CDR3aa: CASSPVPGAGGYTF
j_gene: TRBJ2-6; v_gene: TRBV7-9; d_gene: .; CDR3aa: CASSPTEGRASSGANVLTF
j_gene: TRBJ2-5; v_gene: TRBV2; d_gene: .; CDR3aa: CASREGGQETQYF
j_gene: TRBJ1-3; v_gene: TRBV18; d_gene: .; CDR3aa: CASSPLERDLPGNTIYF
j_gene: TRBJ1-3; v_gene: TRBV7-9; d_gene: TRBD1; CDR3aa: CASSLADRGTSGNTIYF
j_gene: TRBJ2-1; v_gene: TRBV4-2; d_gene: TRBD2; CDR3aa: CASSQVGGEYNEQFF
j_gene: TRBJ2-1; v_gene: TRBV30; d_gene: TRBD2; CDR3aa: CAWTGLANYNEQFF
j_gene: TRBJ2-2; v_gene: TRBV19; d_gene: TRBD2; CDR3aa: CASSMEEWDYLANTGELFF
j_gene: TRBJ2-7; v_gene: TRBV19; d_gene: .; CDR3aa: CASSPARGGVDEQYF
j_gene: TRBJ2-7; v_gene: TRBV5-6; d_gene: TRBD2; CDR3aa: CASSRAGGTYEQYF
j_gene: TRBJ2-1; v_gene: TRBV30; d_gene: .; CDR3aa: CAWRQLYNEQFF
j_gene: TRBJ2-7; v_gene: TRBV6-1; d_gene: TRBD1; CDR3aa: CASTETGPGEQYF
j_gene: TRBJ2-5; v_gene: TRBV25-1; d_gene: TRBD2; CDR3aa: CASSRTSGSYQETQYF
j_gene: TRBJ2-5; v_gene: TRBV6-4; d_gene: TRBD2; CDR3aa: CAKGTSGEQETQYF
j_gene: TRBJ2-7; v_gene: TRBV5-1; d_gene: .; CDR3aa: CASSLPGTDYEQYF
j_gene: TRBJ2-3; v_gene: TRBV7-2; d_gene: .; CDR3aa: CASSPSGYTQYF
j_gene: TRBJ1-1; v_gene: TRBV30; d_gene: .; CDR3aa: CAWSVLSIETVNLEAFF
j_gene: TRBJ1-5; v_gene: TRBV27; d_gene: .; CDR3aa: CASSLSMGGRQPQHF
j_gene: TRBJ1-3; v_gene: TRBV12-5; d_gene: .; CDR3aa: CASGLEIDTIYF
j_gene: TRBJ1-1; v_gene: TRBV7-9; d_gene: TRBD1; CDR3aa: CASSLGSAGGMDEAFF
j_gene: TRBJ2-2; v_gene: TRBV11-2; d_gene: TRBD2; CDR3aa: CASSTAGTKNTGELFF
j_gene: TRBJ2-3; v_gene: TRBV28; d_gene: TRBD2; CDR3aa: CASSFVLAGVQDTQYF
j_gene: TRBJ2-5; v_gene: TRBV28; d_gene: TRBD1; CDR3aa: CASSPNRGQETQYF
j_gene: TRBJ1-1; v_gene: TRBV7-6; d_gene: .; CDR3aa: CASSSMNTEAFF
j_gene: TRBJ1-1; v_gene: TRBV6-6; d_gene: .; CDR3aa: CASSATRGTEAFF
j_gene: TRBJ2-3; v_gene: TRBV5-1; d_gene: TRBD1; CDR3aa: CASRGDSTDTQYF
j_gene: TRBJ2-7; v_gene: TRBV7-9; d_gene: TRBD2; CDR3aa: CASHPGGLGFYEQYF
j_gene: TRBJ2-7; v_gene: TRBV5-5; d_gene: TRBD2; CDR3aa: CASSFPGGCYEQYF
j_gene: TRBJ1-4; v_gene: TRBV27; d_gene: .; CDR3aa: CASSPTGNEKLFF
j_gene: TRBJ1-1; v_gene: TRBV2; d_gene: .; CDR3aa: CASQVGKTDTEAFF
j_gene: TRBJ1-1; v_gene: TRBV19; d_gene: .; CDR3aa: CASSIGFPPATEAFF
j_gene: TRBJ1-5; v_gene: TRBV15; d_gene: .; CDR3aa: CATRGETPQPQHF
j_gene: TRBJ2-1; v_gene: TRBV12-5; d_gene: .; CDR3aa: CASGSVGGLYNEQFF
j_gene: TRBJ2-1; v_gene: TRBV4-1; d_gene: .; CDR3aa: CASSQDPRGNEQFF
j_gene: TRBJ1-5; v_gene: TRBV19; d_gene: TRBD1; CDR3aa: CASSTSTGPNQPQHF
j_gene: TRBJ2-7; v_gene: TRBV27; d_gene: .; CDR3aa: CASSLLWGEQYF
j_gene: TRBJ1-5; v_gene: TRBV6-5; d_gene: .; CDR3aa: CASSSGSNQPQHF
j_gene: TRBJ1-5; v_gene: TRBV27; d_gene: TRBD1; CDR3aa: CASSSGQGARQPQHF
j_gene: TRBJ1-3; v_gene: TRBV27; d_gene: TRBD1; CDR3aa: CASSPLGQGKENTIYF
j_gene: TRBJ2-1; v_gene: TRBV4-1; d_gene: TRBD2; CDR3aa: CASSQEAGGVDEQFF
j_gene: TRBJ2-1; v_gene: TRBV2; d_gene: TRBD2; CDR3aa: CASRELAGDNEQFF
j_gene: TRBJ2-2; v_gene: TRBV28; d_gene: .; CDR3aa: CASSYTGLELFF
j_gene: TRBJ2-7; v_gene: TRBV6-4; d_gene: TRBD2; CDR3aa: CASSDKTSHYEQYF
j_gene: TRBJ2-3; v_gene: TRBV4-2; d_gene: TRBD2; CDR3aa: CASSLLGPSGGADTQYF
j_gene: TRBJ2-4; v_gene: TRBV19; d_gene: .; CDR3aa: CASSIGIAKNIQYF